The sequence of this T cell receptor (beta chain) was determined in a study of siplizumab effects on memory and regulatory T cells. Notes on the study in general: Treg origin accounted for an average of around 67% of mappable alloreactive CD4+ clones with siplizumab and roughly 27% in controls. Naive or memory phenotype was unassignable for roughly 75-97% of proliferating CD4+ or CD8+ clones.

Comments on this clone: The antigen remains undetermined.

Trimming stripped 2 bases from V and 0 bases from J, with 8 bases between. CDR1 is SQVTM, CDR2 ANQGSEA, per germline. The CDR3 has 13 amino acids. Some clones are missing from TCRdb's copy, which holds only in-frame ones; the method was immunoSEQ multiplex PCR. Among around 95,000 clones, around 92% were seen once, and the ten largest hold about 0.15%. This chain uses TRBV29-1 with TRBJ2-7; D is ambiguous. Sequencing was performed on CD4+ T cells sorted from blood. The TCR was taken from a human donor in good health. The chain's CDR3 is CSVESLSSYEQYF. CDR3 nucleotide sequence: TGCAGCGTTGAATCCCTTTCCTCCTACGAGCAGTACTTC.